The rows below give T cell receptor beta chains drawn from one sample of a study of blood T cell repertoires in COVID-19. Clones were read by immunoSEQ multiplex PCR, and TCRdb kept only the in-frame ones, dropping some. Seen here are 250,000 or so clones, approximately 84% observed once, and the top ten hold approximately 1.9%. The sample comprised peripheral blood. Receptors were obtained from a woman aged 80 or over with acute or convalescent COVID-19. The CDR3 runs from the conserved cysteine through the conserved F or W. Fields, in order: D gene, J gene, clone size, V gene, CDR3 length, CDR3 DNA, CDR3 protein. D genes are given only for firm matches. Some rows have no size entry. The others give once, few or many, or a class for an expanded clone.

D gene: .; J gene: TRBJ1-1; clone size: .; V gene: TRBV5-4; CDR3 length: 14; CDR3 DNA: TGTGCCAGCAGCTCCGGAGGGGGACTATCTGAAGCTTTCTTT; CDR3 protein: CASSSGGGLSEAFF
D gene: TRBD1; J gene: TRBJ2-2; clone size: .; V gene: TRBV27; CDR3 length: 16; CDR3 DNA: TGTGCCAGCAGTTTGGGACAGCAACTAAACACCGGGGAGCTGTTTTTT; CDR3 protein: CASSLGQQLNTGELFF
D gene: .; J gene: TRBJ1-5; clone size: .; V gene: TRBV27; CDR3 length: 14; CDR3 DNA: TGTGCCAGTCGGACAGCCTCGGTGGGTCAGCCCCAGCATTTT; CDR3 protein: CASRTASVGQPQHF
D gene: .; J gene: TRBJ2-1; clone size: .; V gene: TRBV27; CDR3 length: 11; CDR3 DNA: TGTGCCAGCAGTTTTATGTATGAGCAGTTCTTC; CDR3 protein: CASSFMYEQFF
D gene: TRBD2; J gene: TRBJ2-1; clone size: .; V gene: TRBV6-4; CDR3 length: 15; CDR3 DNA: TGTGCCAGCAGCCAGGGACTAGCTTTAAGGGATGAGCAGTTCTTC; CDR3 protein: CASSQGLALRDEQFF
D gene: .; J gene: TRBJ2-5; clone size: few; V gene: TRBV9; CDR3 length: 11; CDR3 DNA: TGTGCCAGCAGCGCCGGAGAGACCCAGTACTTC; CDR3 protein: CASSAGETQYF
D gene: .; J gene: TRBJ2-1; clone size: .; V gene: TRBV5-1; CDR3 length: 14; CDR3 DNA: TGCGCCAGCAGCTTGGCCATAGGGGACAATGAGCAGTTCTTC; CDR3 protein: CASSLAIGDNEQFF
D gene: TRBD1; J gene: TRBJ2-1; clone size: .; V gene: TRBV4-2; CDR3 length: 16; CDR3 DNA: TGTGCCAGCAGCCAAGCTGGGGACAGGGGTAAGGATGAGCAGTTCTTC; CDR3 protein: CASSQAGDRGKDEQFF
D gene: .; J gene: TRBJ2-2; clone size: .; V gene: TRBV4-2; CDR3 length: 16; CDR3 DNA: TGTGCCAGCAGCCCGCACAGCCTCAGCAGGACCGGGGAGCTGTTTTTT; CDR3 protein: CASSPHSLSRTGELFF
D gene: .; J gene: TRBJ1-1; clone size: .; V gene: TRBV29-1; CDR3 length: 13; CDR3 DNA: TGCAGCGCATTGACAGTTATGAACACTGAAGCTTTCTTT; CDR3 protein: CSALTVMNTEAFF
D gene: .; J gene: TRBJ1-2; clone size: .; V gene: TRBV6-5; CDR3 length: 13; CDR3 DNA: TGTGCCAGCATCCCTGGACTGTCCTATGGCTACACCTTC; CDR3 protein: CASIPGLSYGYTF
D gene: .; J gene: TRBJ1-6; clone size: .; V gene: TRBV5-6; CDR3 length: 13; CDR3 DNA: TGTGCCAGCAGCTACTCGGGTGATTCACCCCTCCACTTT; CDR3 protein: CASSYSGDSPLHF
D gene: TRBD1; J gene: TRBJ1-1; clone size: .; V gene: TRBV30; CDR3 length: 14; CDR3 DNA: TGTGCCGGAAAGACAGGGACCCGCAGCACTGAAGCTTTCTTT; CDR3 protein: CAGKTGTRSTEAFF
D gene: .; J gene: TRBJ2-7; clone size: .; V gene: TRBV4-2; CDR3 length: 13; CDR3 DNA: TGTGCCAGCAGCCAATTAGTTAGCTACGAGCAGTACTTC; CDR3 protein: CASSQLVSYEQYF
D gene: .; J gene: TRBJ2-7; clone size: .; V gene: TRBV7-2; CDR3 length: 14; CDR3 DNA: TGTGCCAGCAGCGCCCAACAGGGATCCTACGAGCAGTACTTC; CDR3 protein: CASSAQQGSYEQYF
D gene: TRBD1; J gene: TRBJ1-5; clone size: .; V gene: TRBV28; CDR3 length: 14; CDR3 DNA: TGTGCCAGCACCTTAGGACAGGGATATCAGCCCCAGCATTTT; CDR3 protein: CASTLGQGYQPQHF
D gene: .; J gene: TRBJ1-2; clone size: .; V gene: TRBV6-2/TRBV6-3; CDR3 length: 18; CDR3 DNA: TGTGCCAGCAGTTACTCGAAGGCGGCGGGACGGCTTTTGTCCCGCTACACCTTC; CDR3 protein: CASSYSKAAGRLLSRYTF
D gene: .; J gene: TRBJ2-1; clone size: .; V gene: TRBV7-6; CDR3 length: 15; CDR3 DNA: TGTGCCAGCAGCTTCCCCAACGGCTCCTACAATGAGCAGTTCTTC; CDR3 protein: CASSFPNGSYNEQFF
D gene: TRBD1; J gene: TRBJ1-2; clone size: .; V gene: TRBV5-6; CDR3 length: 15; CDR3 DNA: TGTGCCAGCAGCTTGAGACAGGGGGCGAGCTATGGCTACACCTTC; CDR3 protein: CASSLRQGASYGYTF
D gene: .; J gene: TRBJ2-1; clone size: .; V gene: TRBV9; CDR3 length: 16; CDR3 DNA: TGTGCCAGCAGCGTACGCCTTAGGGGCGCTAGCAATGAGCAGTTCTTC; CDR3 protein: CASSVRLRGASNEQFF
D gene: TRBD1; J gene: TRBJ1-1; clone size: few; V gene: TRBV5-1; CDR3 length: 16; CDR3 DNA: TGCGCCAGCAGCCGACATCCGGGACAGGGTCCCACTGAAGCTTTCTTT; CDR3 protein: CASSRHPGQGPTEAFF
D gene: TRBD2; J gene: TRBJ2-2; clone size: few; V gene: TRBV4-3; CDR3 length: 18; CDR3 DNA: TGCGCCAGCAGCCCCGGACTAGCGGGGCCGGCCGGCACCGGGGAGCTGTTTTTT; CDR3 protein: CASSPGLAGPAGTGELFF
D gene: .; J gene: TRBJ2-1; clone size: .; V gene: TRBV5-1; CDR3 length: 15; CDR3 DNA: TGCGCCAGCGAGCGAGGCCAGGGTACCGACAATGAGCAGTTCTTC; CDR3 protein: CASERGQGTDNEQFF
D gene: TRBD1; J gene: TRBJ2-7; clone size: .; V gene: TRBV28; CDR3 length: 13; CDR3 DNA: TGTGCCAGTACTTCCGGGACAGCCTACGAGCAGTACTTC; CDR3 protein: CASTSGTAYEQYF
D gene: TRBD2; J gene: TRBJ2-1; clone size: .; V gene: TRBV6-1; CDR3 length: 13; CDR3 DNA: TGTGCCAGCACTGAACCGGGGGGGTATGAGCAGTTCTTC; CDR3 protein: CASTEPGGYEQFF
D gene: .; J gene: TRBJ1-2; clone size: .; V gene: TRBV5-6; CDR3 length: 13; CDR3 DNA: TGTGCCAGCAGCTTGGGGAGCGACTATGGCTACACCTTC; CDR3 protein: CASSLGSDYGYTF
D gene: TRBD2; J gene: TRBJ2-1; clone size: .; V gene: TRBV5-6; CDR3 length: 15; CDR3 DNA: TGTGCCAGCAGCCCTAGCGGGAGGGTCAGAAATGAGCAGTTCTTC; CDR3 protein: CASSPSGRVRNEQFF
D gene: TRBD1; J gene: TRBJ1-3; clone size: .; V gene: TRBV20-1; CDR3 length: 11; CDR3 DNA: TGCAGTGCGAAAACAGGGGACACCATATATTTT; CDR3 protein: CSAKTGDTIYF
D gene: .; J gene: TRBJ2-2; clone size: .; V gene: TRBV5-4; CDR3 length: 15; CDR3 DNA: TGTGCCAGCAGCTTAGGAGGGCGGAGCACCGGGGAGCTGTTTTTT; CDR3 protein: CASSLGGRSTGELFF
D gene: TRBD2; J gene: TRBJ2-3; clone size: .; V gene: TRBV5-4; CDR3 length: 15; CDR3 DNA: TGTGCCAGCAGCACGACTAGCGGGAAGAGAGGCACGCAGTATTTT; CDR3 protein: CASSTTSGKRGTQYF
D gene: TRBD1; J gene: TRBJ2-3; clone size: .; V gene: TRBV6-2/TRBV6-3; CDR3 length: 15; CDR3 DNA: TGTGCCAGCAGTTACCCGGGACAGGGTACAGATACGCAGTATTTT; CDR3 protein: CASSYPGQGTDTQYF
D gene: .; J gene: TRBJ1-2; clone size: .; V gene: TRBV7-3; CDR3 length: 15; CDR3 DNA: TGTGCCAGCAGCTTAACGGGCCCAAGGGACTTTGGCTACACCTTC; CDR3 protein: CASSLTGPRDFGYTF
D gene: TRBD1; J gene: TRBJ1-2; clone size: .; V gene: TRBV12-3/TRBV12-4; CDR3 length: 11; CDR3 DNA: TGTGCCAGCAGTCTGGGACAGGCCTACACCTTC; CDR3 protein: CASSLGQAYTF
D gene: .; J gene: TRBJ2-1; clone size: few; V gene: TRBV5-1; CDR3 length: 14; CDR3 DNA: TGCGCCAGCAGCCCGCTGGACAGATACAATGAGCAGTTCTTC; CDR3 protein: CASSPLDRYNEQFF
D gene: .; J gene: TRBJ1-1; clone size: few; V gene: TRBV11-2; CDR3 length: 13; CDR3 DNA: TGTGCCAGCAGCTTCGTGGGGGCCACTGAAGCTTTCTTT; CDR3 protein: CASSFVGATEAFF
D gene: TRBD1; J gene: TRBJ1-2; clone size: .; V gene: TRBV4-1; CDR3 length: 16; CDR3 DNA: TGCGCCAGCAGCCAAGATTGGGGACAGGGGGCCTATGGCTACACCTTC; CDR3 protein: CASSQDWGQGAYGYTF
D gene: TRBD2; J gene: TRBJ2-1; clone size: .; V gene: TRBV5-5; CDR3 length: 18; CDR3 DNA: TGTGCCAGCAGCTTGGGTCGGGCGGGGGTGAGCTCCTACAATGAGCAGTTCTTC; CDR3 protein: CASSLGRAGVSSYNEQFF
D gene: .; J gene: TRBJ2-4; clone size: .; V gene: TRBV4-2; CDR3 length: 14; CDR3 DNA: TGTGCCAGCAGCCAAGAGTCGGACAGTCGGCAACAGTACTTC; CDR3 protein: CASSQESDSRQQYF
D gene: TRBD2; J gene: TRBJ2-1; clone size: once; V gene: TRBV7-8; CDR3 length: 17; CDR3 DNA: TGTGCCAGCAGCTGGACTAGCGGGGGCGGGACCTACAATGAGCAGTTCTTC; CDR3 protein: CASSWTSGGGTYNEQFF
D gene: TRBD1; J gene: TRBJ1-4; clone size: .; V gene: TRBV2; CDR3 length: 14; CDR3 DNA: TGTGCCAGCAGGGAGGACAGGGGAGATGAAAAACTGTTTTTT; CDR3 protein: CASREDRGDEKLFF
D gene: .; J gene: TRBJ1-2; clone size: .; V gene: TRBV27; CDR3 length: 15; CDR3 DNA: TGTGCCAGCAGTTTGACCCTAGCATCGGGCTATGGCTACACCTTC; CDR3 protein: CASSLTLASGYGYTF
D gene: TRBD1; J gene: TRBJ1-2; clone size: .; V gene: TRBV3-1/TRBV3-2; CDR3 length: 13; CDR3 DNA: TGTGCCAGCACCCCGACAGGGAACTATGGCTACACCTTC; CDR3 protein: CASTPTGNYGYTF
D gene: .; J gene: TRBJ1-6; clone size: .; V gene: TRBV19; CDR3 length: 13; CDR3 DNA: TGTGCCAGTAACCAGGGGCGGGTTTCACCCCTCCACTTT; CDR3 protein: CASNQGRVSPLHF
D gene: TRBD1; J gene: TRBJ2-7; clone size: .; V gene: TRBV28; CDR3 length: 15; CDR3 DNA: TGTGCCAGCAGTTCCCCTCGGACAGGGAATTACGAGCAGTACTTC; CDR3 protein: CASSSPRTGNYEQYF
D gene: TRBD1; J gene: TRBJ2-5; clone size: .; V gene: TRBV15; CDR3 length: 14; CDR3 DNA: TGTGCCACCGGGAAAAGGACAGGACAAGAGACCCAGTACTTC; CDR3 protein: CATGKRTGQETQYF
D gene: TRBD1; J gene: TRBJ1-5; clone size: .; V gene: TRBV6-2/TRBV6-3; CDR3 length: 15; CDR3 DNA: TGTGCCAGCAGTTGGTGGCAGGGGGCATTTCAGCCCCAGCATTTT; CDR3 protein: CASSWWQGAFQPQHF
D gene: .; J gene: TRBJ2-5; clone size: .; V gene: TRBV13; CDR3 length: 15; CDR3 DNA: TGTGCCAGCAGCTTAAGAGGGGGTCAGCCGTTGACCCAGTACTTC; CDR3 protein: CASSLRGGQPLTQYF
D gene: TRBD2; J gene: TRBJ2-3; clone size: .; V gene: TRBV3-1/TRBV3-2; CDR3 length: 16; CDR3 DNA: TGTGCCAGCAGCCAAAGGACTAGCGGGGGCACAGATACGCAGTATTTT; CDR3 protein: CASSQRTSGGTDTQYF
D gene: TRBD1; J gene: TRBJ2-5; clone size: .; V gene: TRBV18; CDR3 length: 19; CDR3 DNA: TGTGCCAGCTCACCACTGATGGTTAGGGGGCGAGCCTCTCAAGAGACCCAGTACTTC; CDR3 protein: CASSPLMVRGRASQETQYF
D gene: TRBD1; J gene: TRBJ1-2; clone size: .; V gene: TRBV5-8; CDR3 length: 15; CDR3 DNA: TGTGCCAGCAGCAGACAGGGGGCCTTTTACTATGGCTACACCTTC; CDR3 protein: CASSRQGAFYYGYTF
D gene: TRBD2; J gene: TRBJ2-5; clone size: .; V gene: TRBV29-1; CDR3 length: 13; CDR3 DNA: TGCAGCGTTGTGTCGGGGGGGGGCGAGACCCAGTACTTC; CDR3 protein: CSVVSGGGETQYF
D gene: TRBD1; J gene: TRBJ1-1; clone size: .; V gene: TRBV12-3/TRBV12-4; CDR3 length: 13; CDR3 DNA: TGTGCCAGCAGTTGGACAGGGAACACTGAAGCTTTCTTT; CDR3 protein: CASSWTGNTEAFF
D gene: .; J gene: TRBJ1-4; clone size: .; V gene: TRBV4-2; CDR3 length: 17; CDR3 DNA: TGTGCCAGCAGCCAAGATTCCATACAGGGACTAAATGAAAAACTGTTTTTT; CDR3 protein: CASSQDSIQGLNEKLFF